The present T cell receptor (beta chain) was sequenced within a study of blood T cell repertoires in COVID-19. The wider study: Both acute and convalescent COVID-19 samples were obtained from the United States, Italy and Spain. From T cells, B-cell-depleted T cells, or PBMCs came the material, which was cDNA or gDNA.

In the original workflow: Amplification with reference gene primers provided the estimates of nucleated cell counts. The repertoire was sequenced with immunoSEQ multiplex PCR; TCRdb's copy has only in-frame clones and lacks some. Clone size and V and J calls were adopted from that table, with D and trimming inferred from the DNA. In the table there are tens of thousands of clones, 85% of which are singletons. The V gene lost 2 bases and the J gene lost 1 base, with 17 bases spanning the gap. Germline V gene lookup returns CDR1 MNHEY and CDR2 SVGEGT. The CDR3 runs 18 residues. This clonotype originated in a man older than 75 with acute or convalescent COVID-19. The sample consisted of peripheral blood. This rearrangement joins TRBV6-2 or TRBV6-3 to TRBJ2-2, with TRBD1 as a possible D gene (6 bases). CDR3 amino acids: CASSYPRPGHKNTGELFF. CDR3 nucleotide sequence: TGTGCCAGCAGTTACCCCCGCCCGGGACACAAGAACACCGGGGAGCTGTTTTTT.